One sample yielded the 18 T cell receptor beta chains listed below, sequenced in a study of spatial heterogeneity in lung cancer. As to time point: sample taken at primary tumor resection. In TCRdb, the 5' RACE reads were re-called with MiXCR into one record per CDR3 protein. The sample consists of under 11,000 distinct CDR3 sequences, approximately 3.7% of them appearing once. The sequencing used PBMCs, collected at surgery. These receptors were obtained from a female donor with early-stage non-small cell lung cancer.

This clonotype was observed many times. The rearrangement uses TRBV6-4 and TRBJ2-7; D remains unclear. The germline V and J ends were trimmed by 6 bases and 6 bases, with 6 bases remaining between them. CDR3 length: 10 amino acids. Germline lookup yields CDR1 MRHNA and CDR2 SNTAGT. The CDR3 coding sequence is TGTGCCAGCAGCCGAATCGAGCAGTACTTC. Its translation is CASSRIEQYF.

This clonotype has ten or more counts. This chain connects TRBV18 to TRBJ1-1, with D perhaps TRBD1 (5 bases). Between the trimmed V and J ends, which lost 1 base and 5 bases, there was a span of 14 bases. Looked up from germline, CDR1 is KGHSH and CDR2 is LQKENI. CDR3 length: 15 residues. The CDR3 reads CASSPQGNSDTEAFF. Here the CDR3 DNA reads TGTGCCAGCTCACCACAGGGGAATTCAGATACTGAAGCTTTCTTT.

Relative to its sample, this clonotype is medium-sized. The rearrangement links TRBV24-1 to TRBJ2-3; no clear D. V shed 8 bases and J shed 2 bases, with 10 bases lying between them. Germline lookup yields CDR1 KGHDR and CDR2 SFDVKD. The CDR3 covers 13 residues. The CDR3 DNA reads TGTGCCACCAAAGGCTCCCTCACAGATACGCAGTATTTT. As protein: CATKGSLTDTQYF.

This clonotype showed up just a few times. This chain links TRBV2 with TRBJ2-7; D possibly corresponds to TRBD1 (6 bases). Germline values: CDR1 SNHLY, CDR2 FYNNEI. This CDR3 is built from 15 residues. The V gene lost 2 bases and the J gene lost 6 bases, with 17 bases spanning the gap. The DNA of the CDR3 is TGTGCCAGCAGTGAATCCCCAGGGGACACTCCCGAGCAGTACTTC. It yields the protein CASSESPGDTPEQYF.

This clonotype was counted ten times or more. The chain carries TRBV20-1 and TRBJ1-6, with TRBD1 matching over 9 bases. The germline V gene encodes CDR1 DFQATT and CDR2 SNEGSKA (reference sequence). V shed 1 base, J shed 6 bases, and the junction held 1 base outside the gene matches. The CDR3 loop spans 14 amino acids. The CDR3 coding sequence is TGCAGTGCTAGAGTGGGACAGGGTAATTCACCCCTCCACTTT. Translated: CSARVGQGNSPLHF.

This clonotype was picked up many times. The chain joins TRBV7-2 to TRBJ1-6, with TRBD1 as a possible D gene (5 bases). The CDR3 sequence is 13 residues long. V was trimmed by 3 bases and J by 13 bases, leaving 13 bases between them. CDR1 SGHTA and CDR2 FQGNSA come from the germline V gene. The CDR3 is CASSLGDPAPLHF. The CDR3 nucleotides read TGTGCCAGCAGCTTGGGGGATCCAGCGCCCCTCCACTTT.

At least ten counts were recorded for this clonotype. The chain has TRBV12-3 or TRBV12-4 and TRBJ2-7; possibly TRBD2 for D (6 bases). The V end was cut by 5 bases, the J end by 0 bases, with 11 bases between. The CDR3 has 14 residues. The CDR3 region is CASSPGSGSYEQYF. As DNA, the CDR3 is TGTGCCAGCAGTCCGGGTAGCGGCTCCTACGAGCAGTACTTC.

This clonotype occurred a few times. The chain couples TRBV6-2 or TRBV6-3 to TRBJ2-3, with 9 bases identical to TRBD1. J was trimmed by 0 bases and V by 5 bases; bases with no gene match: 9. CDR1 is MNHEY and CDR2 is SVGEGT in the germline V gene. The CDR3 consists of 17 residues. CDR3 nucleotide sequence: TGTGCCAGCAGTCTGTTATCCGGGACAGGGAGCACAGATACGCAGTATTTT. Amino acids: CASSLLSGTGSTDTQYF.

The table lists this clonotype with many counts. The chain carries TRBV12-3 or TRBV12-4 and TRBJ1-1, with 7 bases aligning to TRBD1. V trimming: 5 bases; J trimming: 1 base; junction bases outside the gene matches: 10. The CDR3 has 16 residues. This CDR3 is CASSPDRARPNTEAFF. The CDR3 nucleotides are TGTGCCAGCAGTCCAGACAGGGCAAGACCGAACACTGAAGCTTTCTTT.

This clonotype occurred many times. As DNA, the CDR3 is TGTGCCAGCAAATGGGACAGGGTTTCACCCCTCCACTTT. Translated, it gives CASKWDRVSPLHF. The chain combines TRBV6-5 with TRBJ1-6; TRBD1 matches at 9 bases. This CDR3 region has 13 residues. With V trimmed by 7 bases and J by 9 bases, 4 bases remained unmatched. Germline CDR1 is MNHEY and CDR2 is SVGAGI.

As DNA, the CDR3 is TGTGCCAGCAGGAGGACGACCAATCAGCCCCAGCATTTT. It codes for CASRRTTNQPQHF. V is TRBV12-3 or TRBV12-4 and J is TRBJ1-5; D unresolved. V lost 6 bases to trimming and J lost 3 bases, with 9 bases between them. The CDR3 is made up of 13 amino acids.

This clonotype qualifies as medium-sized. The rearrangement joins TRBV29-1 to TRBJ2-3; 10 bases fit TRBD1. The junction had 1 base not matched to a gene; V was cut back by 4 bases and J by 3 bases. The CDR3 is 13 amino acids. Germline CDR1 and CDR2: SQVTM and ANQGSEA. The CDR3 sequence is CSVGDRGTDTQYF. CDR3 DNA: TGCAGCGTTGGGGACAGGGGTACAGATACGCAGTATTTT.

In this sample, this clonotype turned up a few times. This sequence joins TRBV19 and TRBJ1-6; a possible D gene is TRBD1 (6 bases). Trimming left V 9 bases short and J 6 bases short, with 15 bases between. The CDR3 sequence is 14 residues long. The germline V gene has CDR1 LNHDA and CDR2 SQIVND (reference sequence). In nucleotides, the CDR3 is TGTGCCAGCGCCTGGGAGGGGGGTAATTCACCCCTCCACTTT. Translating it yields CASAWEGGNSPLHF.

This clonotype was seen at least ten times. The genes are TRBV4-3 and TRBJ2-3, with TRBD1 as a possible D gene (6 bases). CDR3 length: 14 residues. Germline CDR1 reads LGHNA; CDR2 reads YSLEER. V was cut by 4 bases and J by 7 bases, with 15 bases left in between. Here the CDR3 DNA reads TGCGCCAGCAGCCCCTACGCAGGGGCAAATACGCAGTATTTT. It specifies CASSPYAGANTQYF.

This clonotype occurred many times. The chain combines TRBV10-3 with TRBJ1-2, with D perhaps matching TRBD1 (6 bases). The germline CDR1 and CDR2 sequences are ENHRY and SYGVKD. This CDR3 region has 14 residues. V was cut by 3 bases and J by 4 bases, with 12 bases left in between. This CDR3 is CAISENRATYGYTF. The DNA of the CDR3 is TGTGCCATCAGTGAAAACAGGGCGACCTATGGCTACACCTTC.

At least ten counts were recorded for this clonotype. The chain joins TRBV28 to TRBJ2-6; 7 bases are shared with TRBD1. After removal of 7 bases from V and 1 base from J, the junction contained 7 bases not matched to a gene. The CDR3 contains 16 residues. CDR1 MDHEN and CDR2 SYDVKM come from the germline V gene. The CDR3 bases are TGTGCCAGCATAGGACAGGTTGTATCTGGGGCCAACGTCCTGACTTTC. The encoded protein is CASIGQVVSGANVLTF. The full variable domain, its missing parts supplied by reference TRBV28 and TRBJ2-6, is DVKVTQSSRYLVKRTGEKVFLECVQDMDHENMFWYRQDPGLGLRLIYFSYDVKMKEKGDIPEGYSVSREKKERFSLILESASTNQTSMYLCASIGQVVSGANVLTFGAGSRLTVL.

This clonotype was recorded at least ten times. The rearrangement joins TRBV5-1 to TRBJ2-2, with 7 bases lining up with TRBD2. Germline CDR1 is SGHRS and CDR2 is YFSETQ. Unmatched junction bases numbered 4, after V lost 0 bases and J lost 5 bases. The length of the CDR3 is 15 residues. This CDR3 is CASSLDPGLTGELFF. Here the CDR3 DNA reads TGCGCCAGCAGCTTGGATCCGGGACTAACCGGGGAGCTGTTTTTT.

This clonotype was found many times. The rearrangement uses TRBV20-1 and TRBJ2-5, with 12 bases matching TRBD2. Germline V lookup: CDR1 DFQATT, CDR2 SNEGSKA (reference sequence). Germline trimming cut 3 bases from V and 4 bases from J; bases unmatched to any gene: 6. The CDR3 totals 15 residues. CDR3 sequence (DNA): TGCAGTGCTAGTACTCTAGCGGGGGGGTCAGAGACCCAGTACTTC. Translating it yields CSASTLAGGSETQYF.